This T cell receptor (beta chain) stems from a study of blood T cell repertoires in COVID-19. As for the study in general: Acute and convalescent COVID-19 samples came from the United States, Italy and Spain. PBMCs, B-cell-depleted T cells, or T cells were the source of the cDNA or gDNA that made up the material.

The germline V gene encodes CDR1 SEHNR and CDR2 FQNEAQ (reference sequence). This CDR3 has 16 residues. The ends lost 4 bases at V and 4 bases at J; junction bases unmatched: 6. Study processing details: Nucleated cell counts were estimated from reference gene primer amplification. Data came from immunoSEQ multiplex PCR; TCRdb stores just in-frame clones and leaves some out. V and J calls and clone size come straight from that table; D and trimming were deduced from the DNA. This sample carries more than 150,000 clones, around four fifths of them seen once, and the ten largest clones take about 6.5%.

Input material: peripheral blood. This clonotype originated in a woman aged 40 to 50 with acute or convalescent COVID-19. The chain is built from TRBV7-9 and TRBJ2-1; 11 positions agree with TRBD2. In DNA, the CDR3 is TGTGCCAGCAGCTCCGGGACTAGCGGAGGTTACAATGAGCAGTTCTTC. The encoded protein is CASSSGTSGGYNEQFF. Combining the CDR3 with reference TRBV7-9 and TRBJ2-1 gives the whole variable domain DTGVSQNPRHKITKRGQNVTFRCDPISEHNRLYWYRQTLGQGPEFLTYFQNEAQLEKSRLLSDRFSAERPKGSFSTLEIQRTEQGDSAMYLCASSSGTSGGYNEQFFGPGTRLTVL.